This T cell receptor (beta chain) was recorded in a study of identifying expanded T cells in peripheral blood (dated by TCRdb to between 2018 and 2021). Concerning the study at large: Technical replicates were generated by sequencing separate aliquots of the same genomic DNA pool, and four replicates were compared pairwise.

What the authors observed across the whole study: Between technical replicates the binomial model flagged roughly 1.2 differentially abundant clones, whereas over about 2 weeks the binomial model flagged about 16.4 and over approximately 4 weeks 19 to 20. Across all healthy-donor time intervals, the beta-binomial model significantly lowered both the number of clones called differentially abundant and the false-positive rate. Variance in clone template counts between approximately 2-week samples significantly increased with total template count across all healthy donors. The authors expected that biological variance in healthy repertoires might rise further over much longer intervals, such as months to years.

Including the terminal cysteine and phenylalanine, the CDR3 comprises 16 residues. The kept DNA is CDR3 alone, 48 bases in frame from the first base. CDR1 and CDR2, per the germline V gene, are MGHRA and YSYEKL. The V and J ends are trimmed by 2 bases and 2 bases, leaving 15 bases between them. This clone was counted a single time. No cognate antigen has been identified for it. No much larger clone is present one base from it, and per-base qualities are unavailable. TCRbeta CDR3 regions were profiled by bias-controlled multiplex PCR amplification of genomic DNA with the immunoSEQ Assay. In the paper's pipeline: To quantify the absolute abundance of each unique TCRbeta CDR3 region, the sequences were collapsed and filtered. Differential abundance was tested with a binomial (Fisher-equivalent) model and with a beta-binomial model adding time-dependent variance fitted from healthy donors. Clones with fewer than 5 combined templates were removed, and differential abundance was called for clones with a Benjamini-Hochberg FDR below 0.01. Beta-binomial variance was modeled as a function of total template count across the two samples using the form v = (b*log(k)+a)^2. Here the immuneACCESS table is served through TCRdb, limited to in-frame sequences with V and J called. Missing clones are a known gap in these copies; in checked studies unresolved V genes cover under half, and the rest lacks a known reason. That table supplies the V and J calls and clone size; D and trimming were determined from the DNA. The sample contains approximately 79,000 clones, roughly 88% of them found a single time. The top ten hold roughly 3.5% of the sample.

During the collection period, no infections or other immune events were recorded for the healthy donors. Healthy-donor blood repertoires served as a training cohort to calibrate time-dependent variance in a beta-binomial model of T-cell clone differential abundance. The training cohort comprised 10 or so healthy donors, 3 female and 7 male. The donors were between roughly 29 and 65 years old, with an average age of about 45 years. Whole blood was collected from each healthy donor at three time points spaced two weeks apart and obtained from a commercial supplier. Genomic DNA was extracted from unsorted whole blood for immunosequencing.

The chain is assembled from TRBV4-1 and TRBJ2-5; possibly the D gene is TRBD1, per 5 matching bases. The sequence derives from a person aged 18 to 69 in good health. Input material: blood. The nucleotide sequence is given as TGCGCCAGCAGCCAACTTTCTCAGGGAAAGCAAGAGACCCAGTACTTC. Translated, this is CASSQLSQGKQETQYF.